The 10 T cell receptor beta chains below were found in one sample sequenced in a study of OX40 agonist ivuxolimab in advanced cancers. Some clones are missing from TCRdb's copy, which holds only in-frame ones; the method was immunoSEQ multiplex PCR. The repertoire holds fewer than 70,000 clones, with about nine tenths as singletons. The sequences come from CD4+ or CD8+ T cells sorted from blood, collected in a trial of the OX40 agonist ivuxolimab. These receptors all stem from an adult with an advanced solid tumor such as melanoma, head and neck, liver or kidney cancer.

CDR3 coding DNA: TGTGCCAGCAGCCCAGGGTACACTGAAGCTTTCTTT. The encoded protein is CASSPGYTEAFF. The chain carries TRBV5-6 and TRBJ1-1; TRBD1 is a possible D gene (5 bases). Germline CDR1 SGHDT, CDR2 YYEEEE. The CDR3 covers 12 residues. Trimming left V 4 bases short and J 3 bases short, with 7 bases between.

The V gene is TRBV2, the J gene TRBJ2-5, with D uncertain. The CDR3 sequence is 11 residues long. The germline V gene encodes CDR1 SNHLY and CDR2 FYNNEI. With 11 bases removed from V and 3 bases from J, the gap between germline ends came to 10 bases. The chain's CDR3 is CAGSVEETQYF. In nucleotides, the CDR3 is TGTGCCGGATCCGTAGAAGAGACCCAGTACTTC.

The chain recombines TRBV11-1 with TRBJ2-7; no clear D gene. The CDR3 extends over 13 amino acids. Germline CDR1 and CDR2: SGHAT and FQDESV (reference sequence). Deletions cut 2 bases from V and 0 bases from J, with 5 bases between. The CDR3 is CASSLPASYEQYF. The CDR3 bases are TGTGCCAGCAGCTTACCAGCCTCCTACGAGCAGTACTTC.

This rearrangement joins TRBV14 to TRBJ2-7, with 9 bases lining up with TRBD1. Trimming removed 4 bases from V and 6 bases from J; junction bases left unmatched: 7. Germline V lookup: CDR1 SGHDN, CDR2 FVKESK. The CDR3 runs 14 residues. CDR3 in amino acids: CASSRDRVRSEQYF. For the CDR3, the DNA is TGTGCCAGCAGCCGGGACAGGGTGAGGAGCGAGCAGTACTTC.

CDR3 loop: CASSLPGYEQYF. DNA for the CDR3: TGTGCCAGCAGTCTACCAGGCTACGAGCAGTACTTC. The chain uses TRBV6-5 and TRBJ2-7; no definite D call. The CDR3 totals 12 residues. Germline V lookup: CDR1 MNHEY, CDR2 SVGAGI. Trimming took off 5 bases at V and 3 bases at J, with 8 bases between the two ends.

The V gene is TRBV14, the J gene TRBJ2-1; 8 nucleotides align to TRBD2. With V trimmed by 2 bases and J by 0 bases, 12 bases remained unmatched. Germline CDR1 SGHDN, CDR2 FVKESK. The CDR3 extends over 19 amino acids. CDR3 sequence reads: CASSQILNAGGSSYNEQFF. The CDR3 DNA reads as TGTGCCAGCAGCCAAATTCTAAACGCGGGGGGAAGCTCCTACAATGAGCAGTTCTTC.

The chain carries TRBV9 and TRBJ2-1; 16 bases are a match to TRBD2. The germline gives CDR1 SGDLS, CDR2 YYNGEE. Losses at the gene ends were 5 bases for V and 7 bases for J; bases not matched to a gene: 15. CDR3 length: 19 residues. DNA for the CDR3: TGTGCCAGCAGTAAAAGGAGGGGGACTAGCGGGAGGGAGTCGAATGAGCAGTTCTTC. Residues: CASSKRRGTSGRESNEQFF. The variable domain in full, completed from reference TRBV9 and TRBJ2-1, reads DSGVTQTPKHLITATGQRVTLRCSPRSGDLSVYWYQQSLDQGLQFLIQYYNGEERAKGNILERFSAQQFPDLHSELNLSSLELGDSALYFCASSKRRGTSGRESNEQFFGPGTRLTVL.

This rearrangement joins TRBV28 to TRBJ1-5, with no clear D. Germline V CDR1 and CDR2: MDHEN, SYDVKM. The CDR3 extends over 15 amino acids. V was pared by 5 bases and J by 1 base, with 12 bases between. Written as DNA, the CDR3 is TGTGCCAGCAGTCCCACCGGGTCCAGCAATCAGCCCCAGCATTTT. Translated: CASSPTGSSNQPQHF.

The J gene is TRBJ1-1, the V gene TRBV13; D gene ambiguous. CDR3 length: 12 amino acids. Trimming shortened V by 7 bases and J by 0 bases, and 6 bases separated the two germline ends. From germline, CDR1 is PRHDT and CDR2 FYEKMQ (reference sequence). The CDR3 coding sequence is TGTGCCAGCATCAAGCTGAACACTGAAGCTTTCTTT. Translation: CASIKLNTEAFF.

This chain uses TRBV29-1 with TRBJ1-1, with D unresolved. Trimming stripped 5 bases from V and 1 base from J, with 11 bases between. The CDR3 sequence is 13 residues long. Germline V gene lookup returns CDR1 SQVTM and CDR2 ANQGSEA. The CDR3 nucleotides read TGCAGCGTTTTGAGACCAGAGAACACTGAAGCTTTCTTT. Amino acids: CSVLRPENTEAFF.